This T cell receptor (beta chain) appears in the sequencing data of a study of blood T cells in healthy people across ages. The CDR3 length is 14 residues. Looked up from germline, CDR1 is SGHTA and CDR2 is FQGNSA. The V end was cut by 11 bases, the J end by 3 bases, with 19 bases between. Through a sample-barcoded 5' primer and a J-beta primer mix, a second PCR was run for roughly 7 to 11 cycles. TCRdb re-called the 5' RACE reads through MiXCR, storing one row per CDR3 protein. This table has some 880,000 distinct CDR3 sequences, around 36% appearing once. This clonotype was seen more than once but under ten times.

Sequencing used blood. The TCR comes from a man in his late teens or twenties in good health. The rearrangement uses TRBV7-2 and TRBJ1-1; D not resolved. The CDR3 DNA follows: TGTGCCTCCCTCCCGTTTGGCAGGCACACTGAAGCTTTCTTT. It specifies CASLPFGRHTEAFF.